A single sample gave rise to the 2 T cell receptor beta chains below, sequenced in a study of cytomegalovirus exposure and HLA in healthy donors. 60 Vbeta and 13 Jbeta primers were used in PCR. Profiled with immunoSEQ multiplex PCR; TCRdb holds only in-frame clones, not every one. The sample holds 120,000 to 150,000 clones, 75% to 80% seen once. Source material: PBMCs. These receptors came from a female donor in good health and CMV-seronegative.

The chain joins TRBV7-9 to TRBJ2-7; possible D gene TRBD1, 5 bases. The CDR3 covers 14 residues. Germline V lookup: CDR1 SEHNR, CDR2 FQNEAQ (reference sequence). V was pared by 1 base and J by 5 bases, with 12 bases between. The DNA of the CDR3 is TGTGCCAGCAGCTTAGTACCCCAGGGCCACGAGCAGTACTTC. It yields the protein CASSLVPQGHEQYF.

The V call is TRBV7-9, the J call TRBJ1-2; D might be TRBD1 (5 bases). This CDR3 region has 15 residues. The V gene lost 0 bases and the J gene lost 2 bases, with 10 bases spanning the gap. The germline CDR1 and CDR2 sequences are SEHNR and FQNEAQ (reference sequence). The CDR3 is CASSLAEGLNYGYTF. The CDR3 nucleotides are TGTGCCAGCAGCTTAGCGGAGGGACTGAACTATGGCTACACCTTC.